This T cell receptor (beta chain) emerged from a study of CD8 T cells in Susac syndrome. V lost 6 bases, J lost 0 bases, and 6 bases stayed unmatched. CDR3 length: 16 amino acids. Per the germline V gene, CDR1 is ENHRY and CDR2 is SYGVKD. The RNA input was roughly 0.45 to 1 ug, and it was reverse transcribed with random hexamers. TCRdb independently ran MiXCR on the immunoSEQ multiplex PCR reads; one entry per CDR3 protein. Of 180,000 or so distinct CDR3 sequences listed, approximately 95% were seen once; the top ten hold roughly 0.1%. Sequencing of TCR beta was undertaken in CD8+ and CD4+ T cells derived from blood. While CD8+ and CD4+ T cells were isolated negatively, TEMRA cells were enriched by FACS.

The source material was CD4+ T cells from PBMCs. The source of this sequence is a human donor in good health. V and J are TRBV10-3 and TRBJ2-3; TRBD1 matches at 10 bases. The chain's CDR3 is CAIRGQGDSSTDTQYF. The CDR3 bases are TGTGCCATCAGAGGACAGGGGGATTCCAGCACAGATACGCAGTATTTT.